This T cell receptor (beta chain) was captured by sequencing in a study of blood T cell repertoires in COVID-19. The overall study: From the United States, Italy and Spain came samples of acute and convalescent COVID-19. T cells, B-cell-depleted T cells, or PBMCs provided the cDNA or gDNA that served as material.

The germline V gene encodes CDR1 ENHRY and CDR2 SYGVKD. The CDR3 is made up of 13 amino acids. Trimming removed 0 bases at V and 4 bases at J, with 6 bases between. In its sample, this clone was seen once. Methods used by the authors: Reference gene primers were amplified, and this amplification served to estimate nucleated cell counts. Only in-frame clones appear in the TCRdb table, and some are missing; sequencing was by immunoSEQ multiplex PCR. Clone size and V and J calls were adopted from that table, with D and trimming inferred from the DNA. The repertoire includes 25,000 to 35,000 clones, roughly 90% of them detected once, and 0.5% to 0.7% sits in the top ten.

The sample taken for sequencing was peripheral blood. The chain couples TRBV10-3 to TRBJ1-2; weak D call: TRBD1 (5 bases). This clonotype was sampled from a woman aged 35 to 49 with active or convalescent COVID-19. The CDR3 loop reads CAISESDSYGYTF. DNA for the CDR3: TGTGCCATCAGTGAGTCAGACAGCTATGGCTACACCTTC.